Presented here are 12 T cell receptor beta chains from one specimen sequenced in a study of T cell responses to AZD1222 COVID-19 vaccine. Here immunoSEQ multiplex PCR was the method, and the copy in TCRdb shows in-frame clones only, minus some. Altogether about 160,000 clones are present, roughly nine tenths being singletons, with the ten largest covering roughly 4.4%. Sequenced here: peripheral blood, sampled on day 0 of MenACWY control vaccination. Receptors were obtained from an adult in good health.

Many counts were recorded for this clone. CDR3 protein: CSASVASGTAGELFF. The CDR3 region has the DNA TGCAGTGCTAGTGTCGCTAGCGGGACTGCCGGGGAGCTGTTTTTT. This chain connects TRBV20-1 to TRBJ2-2; 9 bases are a match to TRBD2. Germline CDR1 is DFQATT and CDR2 is SNEGSKA (reference sequence). V was clipped by 3 bases and J by 6 bases; unmatched bases: 8. The CDR3 has 15 amino acids.

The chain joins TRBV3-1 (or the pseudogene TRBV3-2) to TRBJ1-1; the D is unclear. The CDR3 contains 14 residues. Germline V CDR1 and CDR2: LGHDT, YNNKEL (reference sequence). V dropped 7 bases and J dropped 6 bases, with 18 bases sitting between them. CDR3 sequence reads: CASTTDGQAPEAFF. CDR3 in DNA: TGTGCCAGCACAACGGACGGTCAGGCCCCTGAAGCTTTCTTT.

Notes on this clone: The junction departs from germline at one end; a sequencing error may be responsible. This CDR3 reads CASSVEANTGELFF. DNA for the CDR3: TGTGCCAGCAGTGTAGAGGCGAATACCGGGGAGCTGTTTTTT. The chain is built from TRBV6-4 and TRBJ2-2; D not resolved. CDR1 is MRHNA and CDR2 is SNTAGT in the germline V gene. The CDR3 loop spans 14 amino acids.

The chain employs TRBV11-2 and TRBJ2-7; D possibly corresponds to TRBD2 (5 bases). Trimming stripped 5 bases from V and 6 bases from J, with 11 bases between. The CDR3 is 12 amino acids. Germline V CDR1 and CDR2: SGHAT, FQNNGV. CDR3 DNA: TGTGCCAGCAGCCCCGGACTGGTCGAGCAGTACTTC. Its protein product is CASSPGLVEQYF.

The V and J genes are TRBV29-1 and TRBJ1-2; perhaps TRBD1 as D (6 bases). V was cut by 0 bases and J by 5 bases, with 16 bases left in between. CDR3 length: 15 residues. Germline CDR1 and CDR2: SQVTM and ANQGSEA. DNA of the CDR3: TGCAGCGTTGAAGATCCCATACAGGGAAGATATGGCTACACCTTC. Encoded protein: CSVEDPIQGRYGYTF.

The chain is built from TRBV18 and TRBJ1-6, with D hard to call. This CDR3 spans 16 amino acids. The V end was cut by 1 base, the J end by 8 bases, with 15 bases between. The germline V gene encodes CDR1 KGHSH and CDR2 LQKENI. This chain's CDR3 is CASSPLGATLYSPLHF. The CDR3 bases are TGTGCCAGCTCACCACTTGGTGCCACACTGTATTCACCCCTCCACTTT. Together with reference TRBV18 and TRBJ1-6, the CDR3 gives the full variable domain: NAGVMQNPRHLVRRRGQEARLRCSPMKGHSHVYWYRQLPEEGLKFMVYLQKENIIDESGMPKERFSAEFPKEGPSILRIQQVVRGDSAAYFCASSPLGATLYSPLHFGNGTRLTVT.

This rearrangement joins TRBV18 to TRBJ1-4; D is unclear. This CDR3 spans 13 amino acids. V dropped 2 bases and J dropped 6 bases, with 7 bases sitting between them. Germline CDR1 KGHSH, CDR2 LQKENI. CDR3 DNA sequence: TGTGCCAGCTCACCAAATCCGGATGAAAAACTGTTTTTT. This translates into CASSPNPDEKLFF.

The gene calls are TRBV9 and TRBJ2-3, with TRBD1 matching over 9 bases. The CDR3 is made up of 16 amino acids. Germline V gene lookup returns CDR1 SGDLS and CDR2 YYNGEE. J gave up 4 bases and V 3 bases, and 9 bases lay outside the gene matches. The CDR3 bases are TGTGCCAGCAGCGCTACTGGGACAGGGCTTTCAGATACGCAGTATTTT. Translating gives CASSATGTGLSDTQYF.

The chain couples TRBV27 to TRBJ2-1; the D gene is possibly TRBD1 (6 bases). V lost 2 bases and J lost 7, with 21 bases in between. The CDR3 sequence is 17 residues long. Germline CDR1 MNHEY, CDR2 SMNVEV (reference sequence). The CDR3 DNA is TGTGCCAGCAGTTTACCCCGTAGTTGGGGGCGAGGTAATGAGCAGTTCTTC. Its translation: CASSLPRSWGRGNEQFF.

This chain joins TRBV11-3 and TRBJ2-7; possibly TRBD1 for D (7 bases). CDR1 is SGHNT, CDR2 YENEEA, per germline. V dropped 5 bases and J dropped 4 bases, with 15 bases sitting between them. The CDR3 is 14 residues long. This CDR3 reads CASSRRQGGYEQYF. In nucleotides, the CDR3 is TGTGCCAGCAGCCGCCGACAGGGAGGTTACGAGCAGTACTTC. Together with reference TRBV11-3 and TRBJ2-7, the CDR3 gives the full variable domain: EAGVVQSPRYKIIEKKQPVAFWCNPISGHNTLYWYLQNLGQGPELLIRYENEEAVDDSQLPKDRFSAERLKGVDSTLKIQPAELGDSAVYLCASSRRQGGYEQYFGPGTRLTVT.

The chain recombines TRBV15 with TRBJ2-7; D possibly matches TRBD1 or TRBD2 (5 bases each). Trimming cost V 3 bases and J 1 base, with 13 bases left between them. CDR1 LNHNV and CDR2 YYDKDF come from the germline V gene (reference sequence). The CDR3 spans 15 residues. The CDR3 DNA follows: TGTGCCACCAGCAGTCCCGGGACGTATTCCTACGAGCAGTACTTC. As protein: CATSSPGTYSYEQYF.

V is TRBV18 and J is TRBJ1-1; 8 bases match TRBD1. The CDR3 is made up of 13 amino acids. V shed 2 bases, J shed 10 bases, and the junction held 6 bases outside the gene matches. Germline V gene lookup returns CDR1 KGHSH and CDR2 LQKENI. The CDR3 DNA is TGTGCCAGCTCACCAGGACAGGGCGGTGGAGCTTTCTTT. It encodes CASSPGQGGGAFF.